The 2 T cell receptor beta chains below were found in one sample sequenced in a study of T-cell memory formation after mild COVID-19 listed by TCRdb under 2021. Library prep was done by 5' RACE. TCRdb lists the instrument as Illumina NovaSeq 6000. In-frame beta chains were kept once TCRdb had trimmed the public reads at Q25 with fastp and called clones with MiXCR. Records with the same CDR3 protein are collapsed into one entry carrying the most frequent genes and DNA. The sample yields about 84,000 distinct CDR3 sequences; over 11% were counted once. The ten biggest clones cover 25% to 35% of the sample. The sample taken for sequencing was PBMCs or a T cell subset sorted from them (not recorded which). Every receptor here comes from an adult woman who had mild COVID-19 (a few samples of this study predate the infection). The sample titles of this study are shuffled in the database, so cell type and time point are left out; the donor was told from shared clones.

This clonotype was seen a few times. The J gene is TRBJ2-1, the V gene TRBV24-1; 9 bases line up with TRBD1. This CDR3 is 15 amino acids long. Per the germline V gene, CDR1 is KGHDR and CDR2 is SFDVKD. V lost 3 bases to trimming and J lost 10 bases; unmatched junction nucleotides: 9. The CDR3 loop reads CATSDTLYRGHEQFF. In DNA, the CDR3 is TGTGCCACCAGTGATACCCTCTACAGGGGGCACGAGCAGTTCTTC.

V and J are TRBV4-2 and TRBJ2-3, with 10 nucleotides matching TRBD2. The V segment lost 0 bases and the J segment 3 bases; nucleotides outside the gene matches: 6. The CDR3 has 17 amino acids. Germline CDR1 is LGHNA and CDR2 is YNFKEQ. The CDR3: CASSQDLAGVVTDTQYF. CDR3 sequence (DNA): TGTGCCAGCAGCCAAGATCTAGCGGGAGTGGTGACAGATACGCAGTATTTT.